This TCR beta chain derives from a study of T cell clusters in autoimmune cytopenias. The study's findings and limits: TRB repertoire shifts in secondary cytopenia and chronic lymphocytic leukemia mostly reflected lymphoma, not autoimmunity. Healthy donors had 2.5 to 3-fold more exclusive TRB clusters than active autoimmune hepatitis patients. The T cell clusters were defined only in silico, without experimental functional validation.

Judged by frequency, this clonotype is medium-sized (0.01 to 0.1%). What it recognizes is unknown. Some 38,000 genome equivalents of blood DNA were amplified for TRB. TRB was amplified by touch-down multiplex PCR, primer pools A and B combined. Using the multiplex PCR reads, TCRdb records one entry per CDR3 protein without DNA. The table lists 6,000 to 8,500 distinct CDR3 sequences. The sequenced material came from peripheral blood. The TCR was taken from a human donor with an autoimmune cytopenia or autoimmune hepatitis (not recorded which).

Here the CDR3 reads CASSASSGSYNEQFF. The rearrangement joins TRBV6-1 to TRBJ2-1; there is no DNA to check the TCRdb D call of TRBD2. This CDR3 contains 15 residues. Germline CDR1 and CDR2: MNHNS and SASEGT.